This passage covers 10 T cell receptor beta chains from one sample sequenced in a study of blood T cells in healthy people across ages. A second PCR of roughly 7 to 11 cycles used a sample-barcoded 5' primer and a J-beta primer mix. Each CDR3 protein is one row after TCRdb ran MiXCR on the 5' RACE reads. The sample records approximately 2,000,000 distinct CDR3 sequences, about two fifths being singletons. The specimen was blood. These receptors came from a human donor in good health.

This chain connects TRBV2 to TRBJ2-1, with 7 bases aligning to TRBD2. V dropped 7 bases and J dropped 8; count of bases not matched to a gene: 8. CDR1 SNHLY and CDR2 FYNNEI come from the germline V gene. The CDR3 extends over 13 amino acids. This CDR3 is CASMTVGGYEQFF. The CDR3 DNA reads as TGTGCCAGCATGACGGTGGGAGGGTATGAGCAGTTCTTC.

The gene calls are TRBV29-1 and TRBJ2-1; D is undetermined. The CDR3 totals 12 residues. Trimming removed 5 bases from V and 7 bases from J, with 12 bases in between. In germline, CDR1 is SQVTM, CDR2 ANQGSEA. This CDR3 is CSVSIVKNEQFF. Written as DNA, the CDR3 is TGCAGCGTTTCTATAGTTAAGAATGAGCAGTTCTTC.

This clonotype was seen a few times. The chain has TRBV29-1 and TRBJ2-7, with TRBD1 identical over 7 bases. With 7 bases clipped from V and 3 bases from J, the junction kept 9 bases outside the gene matches. The CDR3 spans 13 residues. Germline V gene data show CDR1 as SQVTM and CDR2 as ANQGSEA. CDR3 residues: CSASPGGHYEQYF. The CDR3 region has the DNA TGCAGCGCCTCCCCAGGGGGTCACTACGAGCAGTACTTC.

This clonotype was counted between two and nine times. J is TRBJ2-3 and V is TRBV11-2, with 8 bases fitting TRBD2. Unmatched junction bases numbered 11, after V lost 5 bases and J lost 4 bases. The germline V gene encodes CDR1 SGHAT and CDR2 FQNNGV. This CDR3 spans 16 amino acids. The DNA for the CDR3 is TGTGCCAGCAGCCCCCAACATGGACTAGCCCCAGATACGCAGTATTTT. It encodes CASSPQHGLAPDTQYF.

This clonotype occurred a few times. The chain links TRBV20-1 to TRBJ2-6, with TRBD1 matching over 7 bases. Germline V gene lookup returns CDR1 DFQATT and CDR2 SNEGSKA (reference sequence). Trimming took 1 base from V and 5 from J; bases not matched to a gene: 11. The CDR3 extends over 17 amino acids. The CDR3 DNA reads as TGCAGTGCTAGAGCATTATCTACAGGGGTGAGGGCCAACGTCCTGACTTTC. Its protein is CSARALSTGVRANVLTF.

This clonotype was counted ten times or more. The chain is built from TRBV12-3 or TRBV12-4 and TRBJ2-3; 9 bases are shared with TRBD2. The CDR3 contains 14 residues. V trimming: 6 bases; J trimming: 1 base; junction bases outside the gene matches: 2. In nucleotides, the CDR3 is TGTGCCAGCAGGTGGACTAGCGGCACAGATACGCAGTATTTT. It yields the protein CASRWTSGTDTQYF.

This clonotype was recorded at least ten times. This chain uses TRBV24-1 with TRBJ1-2; D is perhaps TRBD1 (5 bases). Per germline, CDR1 KGHDR and CDR2 SFDVKD. The V gene lost 3 bases and the J gene lost 8 bases, with 6 bases spanning the gap. This CDR3 is 11 amino acids long. The CDR3 nucleotides are TGTGCCACCAGTGATCCAGGGGGCTACACCTTC. Its translation is CATSDPGGYTF.

This clonotype was seen a handful of times. The chain links TRBV28 to TRBJ2-1; TRBD2 agrees at 9 bases. With V trimmed by 7 bases and J by 3 bases, 4 bases remained unmatched. There are 14 residues in the CDR3. Germline lookup yields CDR1 MDHEN and CDR2 SYDVKM. CDR3 coding DNA: TGTGCCAGCATGGAGCGGGGGGACTACAATGAGCAGTTCTTC. It specifies CASMERGDYNEQFF.

The chain couples TRBV7-9 to TRBJ1-4, with 7 bases fitting TRBD1. The CDR3 has 16 amino acids. V lost 9 bases, J lost 3 bases, and 13 bases stayed unmatched. Germline-derived CDR1 and CDR2 are SEHNR and FQNEAQ (reference sequence). CDR3 bases: TGTGCCAGAATTACCTACCGGGACAGTGCTAATGAAAAACTGTTTTTT. Protein: CARITYRDSANEKLFF.

The chain recombines TRBV7-2 with TRBJ2-7; D is ambiguous. Trimming took off 3 bases at V and 0 bases at J, with 15 bases between the two ends. Germline CDR1 reads SGHTA; CDR2 reads FQGNSA. CDR3 length: 16 amino acids. CDR3: CASSLTLQRSSYEQYF. The CDR3 DNA sequence: TGTGCCAGCAGCTTGACGCTCCAAAGGAGCTCCTACGAGCAGTACTTC.